The clone carrying this T cell receptor (beta chain) was counted once. Its specificity is not known. The entry originates in a study of memory CD4+ T cells and cytomegalovirus serostatus. Study results and limitations: About 40% of the roughly 160 known CMV-associated TCRbeta sequences appeared in CD4+ memory. Repertoires predicted CMV serostatus with median bootstrapped AUC of about 0.96.

The CDR3 is 14 amino acids. V shed 5 bases and J shed 0 bases, with 7 bases lying between them. CDR1 is SGHAT, CDR2 FQDESV, per germline (reference sequence). Generated by immunoSEQ multiplex PCR, the TCRdb table keeps only in-frame clones and is missing some. The sample yields about 50,000 clones, 82% seen once. The sort gate was single viable CD3+CD4+CD8-CD45RO+ cells for memory CD4+ T cells. Donors' CMV status reflects serum IgG against pp150, pp28, p38, p52. The chain employs TRBV11-1 and TRBJ2-2; D not resolved. Sequencing was carried out using memory CD4+ T cells from blood. This receptor was obtained from an adult in good health and CMV-seronegative. In DNA, the CDR3 is TGTGCCAGCAGCCCGGTAACGAACACCGGGGAGCTGTTTTTT. It is translated as CASSPVTNTGELFF.